These 21 T cell receptor beta chains were sequenced from one sample in a study of blood T cell repertoires in COVID-19. Some clones are missing from TCRdb's copy, which holds only in-frame ones; the method was immunoSEQ multiplex PCR. The sample shows 140,000 or so clones, about 76% of them seen only once. Sequenced input: peripheral blood. The receptors stem from a woman between 70 and 85 years old with COVID-19, enrolled during active disease.

The chain joins TRBV6-2 or TRBV6-3 to TRBJ2-7; TRBD2 matches 8 bases. Germline CDR1 MNHEY, CDR2 SVGEGT. The junction had 7 bases not matched to a gene; V was cut back by 5 bases and J by 7 bases. The CDR3 runs 13 residues. The CDR3 sequence is CASSLSGGGEQYF. The CDR3 DNA follows: TGTGCCAGCAGTCTTAGCGGCGGGGGGGAGCAGTACTTC.

This clone was recorded once. The chain recombines TRBV5-1 with TRBJ1-1; D gene unclear. Germline V CDR1 and CDR2: SGHRS, YFSETQ. This CDR3 contains 15 residues. V dropped 4 bases and J dropped 1 base, with 14 bases sitting between them. This CDR3 is CASSPGGLPNTEAFF. The CDR3 coding sequence is TGCGCCAGCAGCCCCGGAGGGCTACCGAACACTGAAGCTTTCTTT.

The chain uses TRBV2 and TRBJ2-4, with 14 bases identical to TRBD2. The CDR3 length is 16 residues. Unmatched junction bases numbered 9, after V lost 5 bases and J lost 9 bases. CDR1 SNHLY and CDR2 FYNNEI come from the germline V gene. DNA of the CDR3: TGTGCCAGCAGTAGGACTAGCGGGGGGCTGAGGGGCATTCAGTACTTC. Translated, it gives CASSRTSGGLRGIQYF.

The rearrangement joins TRBV3-1 (or the pseudogene TRBV3-2) to TRBJ1-3; D ambiguous. In germline, CDR1 is LGHDT, CDR2 YNNKEL (reference sequence). V shed 0 bases and J shed 4 bases, with 10 bases lying between them. The CDR3 consists of 15 residues. CDR3 protein: CASSQDRQRGNTIYF. CDR3 DNA: TGTGCCAGCAGCCAAGACAGGCAGCGGGGAAACACCATATATTTT.

A few counts support this clone. V and J are TRBV9 and TRBJ1-3; D possibly corresponds to TRBD1 (5 bases). With 0 bases removed from V and 7 bases from J, the gap between germline ends came to 11 bases. Germline V CDR1 and CDR2: SGDLS, YYNGEE. This CDR3 spans 14 amino acids. In DNA form, the CDR3 reads TGTGCCAGCAGCGTAGATGGACACGGGAACACCATATATTTT. Encoded protein: CASSVDGHGNTIYF.

The J gene is TRBJ1-1, the V gene TRBV5-1; TRBD1 is a possible D gene (5 bases). Germline CDR1 and CDR2: SGHRS and YFSETQ. This CDR3 comprises 13 residues. V dropped 4 bases and J dropped 5 bases, with 12 bases sitting between them. The DNA for the CDR3 is TGCGCCAGCAGCGTCAGGGTGGGGACTGAAGCTTTCTTT. It codes for CASSVRVGTEAFF.

This clone was seen more than once but under ten times. The V and J genes are TRBV10-3 and TRBJ1-2, with unresolved D. The length of the CDR3 is 14 residues. CDR1 and CDR2 (germline): ENHRY, SYGVKD. Trimming took off 0 bases at V and 2 bases at J, with 7 bases between the two ends. The CDR3 DNA reads TGTGCCATCAGTGAGTCCGGCAGGAACTATGGCTACACCTTC. It codes for CAISESGRNYGYTF.

V usage is TRBV7-5 and J usage is TRBJ1-2; the tabulated D call, TRBD1, remains unverified against the DNA. TRBV7-5 is noted as a pseudogene. The CDR3 runs 16 residues. CDR3 DNA: TGTGCCAGAAGCTCCCCCAGGGACAGGGAACACTATGGCTACACCTTC. The encoded protein is CARSSPRDREHYGYTF.

A few counts support this clone. The chain uses TRBV2 and TRBJ2-1; D is ambiguous. V lost 7 bases and J 6 bases, leaving 16 bases between the germline ends. CDR3 length: 14 residues. Per the germline V gene, CDR1 is SNHLY and CDR2 is FYNNEI. DNA for the CDR3: TGTGCCAGCACCCCCGTGGCGCCAGGCAATGAGCAGTTCTTC. Translating it yields CASTPVAPGNEQFF.

V gene TRBV5-1 combines with J gene TRBJ1-4; D perhaps matches TRBD1 (6 bases). The length of the CDR3 is 16 residues. Germline loops: CDR1 SGHRS, CDR2 YFSETQ. Trimming took 3 bases from V and 4 from J, leaving 16 bases between them. This CDR3 reads CASSSQGQGNNEKLFF. CDR3 sequence (DNA): TGCGCCAGCAGCTCGCAGGGGCAAGGGAATAATGAAAAACTGTTTTTT.

The chain carries TRBV28 and TRBJ2-3; the D gene is possibly TRBD1 (5 bases). Trimming shortened V by 2 bases and J by 6 bases, and 21 bases separated the two germline ends. This CDR3 has 17 residues. Germline-derived CDR1 and CDR2 are MDHEN and SYDVKM. As DNA, the CDR3 is TGTGCCAGCAGTTTACTTGGGCCAGGGTTAGCACTCGATACGCAGTATTTT. Translation gives CASSLLGPGLALDTQYF. The full variable domain, with the rest looked up from reference TRBV28 and TRBJ2-3, is DVKVTQSSRYLVKRTGEKVFLECVQDMDHENMFWYRQDPGLGLRLIYFSYDVKMKEKGDIPEGYSVSREKKERFSLILESASTNQTSMYLCASSLLGPGLALDTQYFGPGTRLTVL.

V is TRBV12-3 or TRBV12-4 and J is TRBJ1-6; the D is unclear. There are 13 residues in the CDR3. Trimming stripped 7 bases from V and 8 bases from J, with 12 bases between. CDR3 nucleotide sequence: TGTGCCAGCATGGGAGGGCCGGATTCACCCCTCCACTTT. Translating it yields CASMGGPDSPLHF.

V and J are TRBV5-6 and TRBJ1-5; no definite D call. Germline V gene data show CDR1 as SGHDT and CDR2 as YYEEEE. The CDR3 consists of 16 residues. Trimming left V 0 bases short and J 0 bases short, with 10 bases between. In DNA form, the CDR3 reads TGTGCCAGCAGCTTGGCCGGTAGATATAGCAATCAGCCCCAGCATTTT. Translated: CASSLAGRYSNQPQHF.

The chain joins TRBV24-1 to TRBJ1-2, with a weak D call TRBD1 (5 bases). Germline CDR1 reads KGHDR; CDR2 reads SFDVKD. V was pared by 6 bases and J by 2 bases, with 9 bases between. The length of the CDR3 is 13 residues. The CDR3 sequence is CATSWGSNYGYTF. The CDR3 DNA reads TGTGCCACCAGTTGGGGCTCAAACTATGGCTACACCTTC.

The chain couples TRBV11-2 to TRBJ2-1, with D possibly TRBD1 on 6 matching bases. The CDR3 consists of 15 residues. V was pared by 1 base and J by 7 bases, with 14 bases between. Germline values: CDR1 SGHAT, CDR2 FQNNGV. CDR3 sequence: CASSLGRGSGNEQFF. In nucleotides, the CDR3 is TGTGCCAGCAGCTTAGGAAGGGGGAGTGGGAATGAGCAGTTCTTC.

In this sample, this clone turned up once. This sequence joins TRBV18 and TRBJ1-1, with D unresolved. The CDR3 is made up of 13 amino acids. Trimming stripped 8 bases from V and 0 bases from J, with 10 bases between. From germline, CDR1 is KGHSH and CDR2 LQKENI. CDR3 region: CASTNKVNTEAFF. CDR3 nucleotide sequence: TGTGCCAGCACCAACAAAGTGAACACTGAAGCTTTCTTT.

The chain employs TRBV19 and TRBJ2-1; tentatively, D is TRBD1 (7 bases). Deletions cut 6 bases from V and 5 bases from J, with 17 bases between. The CDR3 runs to 15 residues. Germline CDR1 LNHDA, CDR2 SQIVND (reference sequence). The CDR3 DNA reads as TGTGCCAGTAGCAATTTGGGGGGACAGCACAATGAGCAGTTCTTC. Translation gives CASSNLGGQHNEQFF.

This chain joins TRBV20-1 and TRBJ2-3; D not resolved. The V gene lost 5 bases and the J gene lost 6 bases, with 9 bases spanning the gap. From germline, CDR1 is DFQATT and CDR2 SNEGSKA (reference sequence). The CDR3 is 11 amino acids. The CDR3 DNA follows: TGCAGTGCTGCCTCGACTGATACGCAGTATTTT. As protein: CSAASTDTQYF.

The V call is TRBV27, the J call TRBJ2-7; TRBD1 aligns across 9 bases. The CDR3 loop spans 15 amino acids. Per the germline V gene, CDR1 is MNHEY and CDR2 is SMNVEV (reference sequence). With 5 bases clipped from V and 3 bases from J, the junction kept 8 bases outside the gene matches. The CDR3 DNA is TGTGCCAGCAGTACCCGGACAGGGGCAAACTACGAGCAGTACTTC. This codes for CASSTRTGANYEQYF.

In this sample, this clone turned up once. V usage is TRBV19 and J usage is TRBJ1-2; 10 bases are shared with TRBD1. With 5 bases clipped from V and 8 bases from J, the junction kept 8 bases outside the gene matches. This CDR3 comprises 14 residues. Germline CDR1 is LNHDA and CDR2 is SQIVND (reference sequence). The CDR3 region is CASSSPRTGGGYTF. CDR3 nucleotides: TGTGCCAGTAGTTCCCCCAGGACAGGGGGGGGCTACACCTTC.

The chain joins TRBV19 to TRBJ1-5, with TRBD1 as a possible D gene (6 bases). Germline loops: CDR1 LNHDA, CDR2 SQIVND (reference sequence). The V end lost 3 bases, the J end lost 4 bases, and 19 bases lay between the germline ends. The CDR3 has 17 amino acids. In DNA, the CDR3 is TGTGCCAGTAGTATCCTCCCGGCAGGGCAGGGGAATCAGCCCCAGCATTTT. It translates to CASSILPAGQGNQPQHF.